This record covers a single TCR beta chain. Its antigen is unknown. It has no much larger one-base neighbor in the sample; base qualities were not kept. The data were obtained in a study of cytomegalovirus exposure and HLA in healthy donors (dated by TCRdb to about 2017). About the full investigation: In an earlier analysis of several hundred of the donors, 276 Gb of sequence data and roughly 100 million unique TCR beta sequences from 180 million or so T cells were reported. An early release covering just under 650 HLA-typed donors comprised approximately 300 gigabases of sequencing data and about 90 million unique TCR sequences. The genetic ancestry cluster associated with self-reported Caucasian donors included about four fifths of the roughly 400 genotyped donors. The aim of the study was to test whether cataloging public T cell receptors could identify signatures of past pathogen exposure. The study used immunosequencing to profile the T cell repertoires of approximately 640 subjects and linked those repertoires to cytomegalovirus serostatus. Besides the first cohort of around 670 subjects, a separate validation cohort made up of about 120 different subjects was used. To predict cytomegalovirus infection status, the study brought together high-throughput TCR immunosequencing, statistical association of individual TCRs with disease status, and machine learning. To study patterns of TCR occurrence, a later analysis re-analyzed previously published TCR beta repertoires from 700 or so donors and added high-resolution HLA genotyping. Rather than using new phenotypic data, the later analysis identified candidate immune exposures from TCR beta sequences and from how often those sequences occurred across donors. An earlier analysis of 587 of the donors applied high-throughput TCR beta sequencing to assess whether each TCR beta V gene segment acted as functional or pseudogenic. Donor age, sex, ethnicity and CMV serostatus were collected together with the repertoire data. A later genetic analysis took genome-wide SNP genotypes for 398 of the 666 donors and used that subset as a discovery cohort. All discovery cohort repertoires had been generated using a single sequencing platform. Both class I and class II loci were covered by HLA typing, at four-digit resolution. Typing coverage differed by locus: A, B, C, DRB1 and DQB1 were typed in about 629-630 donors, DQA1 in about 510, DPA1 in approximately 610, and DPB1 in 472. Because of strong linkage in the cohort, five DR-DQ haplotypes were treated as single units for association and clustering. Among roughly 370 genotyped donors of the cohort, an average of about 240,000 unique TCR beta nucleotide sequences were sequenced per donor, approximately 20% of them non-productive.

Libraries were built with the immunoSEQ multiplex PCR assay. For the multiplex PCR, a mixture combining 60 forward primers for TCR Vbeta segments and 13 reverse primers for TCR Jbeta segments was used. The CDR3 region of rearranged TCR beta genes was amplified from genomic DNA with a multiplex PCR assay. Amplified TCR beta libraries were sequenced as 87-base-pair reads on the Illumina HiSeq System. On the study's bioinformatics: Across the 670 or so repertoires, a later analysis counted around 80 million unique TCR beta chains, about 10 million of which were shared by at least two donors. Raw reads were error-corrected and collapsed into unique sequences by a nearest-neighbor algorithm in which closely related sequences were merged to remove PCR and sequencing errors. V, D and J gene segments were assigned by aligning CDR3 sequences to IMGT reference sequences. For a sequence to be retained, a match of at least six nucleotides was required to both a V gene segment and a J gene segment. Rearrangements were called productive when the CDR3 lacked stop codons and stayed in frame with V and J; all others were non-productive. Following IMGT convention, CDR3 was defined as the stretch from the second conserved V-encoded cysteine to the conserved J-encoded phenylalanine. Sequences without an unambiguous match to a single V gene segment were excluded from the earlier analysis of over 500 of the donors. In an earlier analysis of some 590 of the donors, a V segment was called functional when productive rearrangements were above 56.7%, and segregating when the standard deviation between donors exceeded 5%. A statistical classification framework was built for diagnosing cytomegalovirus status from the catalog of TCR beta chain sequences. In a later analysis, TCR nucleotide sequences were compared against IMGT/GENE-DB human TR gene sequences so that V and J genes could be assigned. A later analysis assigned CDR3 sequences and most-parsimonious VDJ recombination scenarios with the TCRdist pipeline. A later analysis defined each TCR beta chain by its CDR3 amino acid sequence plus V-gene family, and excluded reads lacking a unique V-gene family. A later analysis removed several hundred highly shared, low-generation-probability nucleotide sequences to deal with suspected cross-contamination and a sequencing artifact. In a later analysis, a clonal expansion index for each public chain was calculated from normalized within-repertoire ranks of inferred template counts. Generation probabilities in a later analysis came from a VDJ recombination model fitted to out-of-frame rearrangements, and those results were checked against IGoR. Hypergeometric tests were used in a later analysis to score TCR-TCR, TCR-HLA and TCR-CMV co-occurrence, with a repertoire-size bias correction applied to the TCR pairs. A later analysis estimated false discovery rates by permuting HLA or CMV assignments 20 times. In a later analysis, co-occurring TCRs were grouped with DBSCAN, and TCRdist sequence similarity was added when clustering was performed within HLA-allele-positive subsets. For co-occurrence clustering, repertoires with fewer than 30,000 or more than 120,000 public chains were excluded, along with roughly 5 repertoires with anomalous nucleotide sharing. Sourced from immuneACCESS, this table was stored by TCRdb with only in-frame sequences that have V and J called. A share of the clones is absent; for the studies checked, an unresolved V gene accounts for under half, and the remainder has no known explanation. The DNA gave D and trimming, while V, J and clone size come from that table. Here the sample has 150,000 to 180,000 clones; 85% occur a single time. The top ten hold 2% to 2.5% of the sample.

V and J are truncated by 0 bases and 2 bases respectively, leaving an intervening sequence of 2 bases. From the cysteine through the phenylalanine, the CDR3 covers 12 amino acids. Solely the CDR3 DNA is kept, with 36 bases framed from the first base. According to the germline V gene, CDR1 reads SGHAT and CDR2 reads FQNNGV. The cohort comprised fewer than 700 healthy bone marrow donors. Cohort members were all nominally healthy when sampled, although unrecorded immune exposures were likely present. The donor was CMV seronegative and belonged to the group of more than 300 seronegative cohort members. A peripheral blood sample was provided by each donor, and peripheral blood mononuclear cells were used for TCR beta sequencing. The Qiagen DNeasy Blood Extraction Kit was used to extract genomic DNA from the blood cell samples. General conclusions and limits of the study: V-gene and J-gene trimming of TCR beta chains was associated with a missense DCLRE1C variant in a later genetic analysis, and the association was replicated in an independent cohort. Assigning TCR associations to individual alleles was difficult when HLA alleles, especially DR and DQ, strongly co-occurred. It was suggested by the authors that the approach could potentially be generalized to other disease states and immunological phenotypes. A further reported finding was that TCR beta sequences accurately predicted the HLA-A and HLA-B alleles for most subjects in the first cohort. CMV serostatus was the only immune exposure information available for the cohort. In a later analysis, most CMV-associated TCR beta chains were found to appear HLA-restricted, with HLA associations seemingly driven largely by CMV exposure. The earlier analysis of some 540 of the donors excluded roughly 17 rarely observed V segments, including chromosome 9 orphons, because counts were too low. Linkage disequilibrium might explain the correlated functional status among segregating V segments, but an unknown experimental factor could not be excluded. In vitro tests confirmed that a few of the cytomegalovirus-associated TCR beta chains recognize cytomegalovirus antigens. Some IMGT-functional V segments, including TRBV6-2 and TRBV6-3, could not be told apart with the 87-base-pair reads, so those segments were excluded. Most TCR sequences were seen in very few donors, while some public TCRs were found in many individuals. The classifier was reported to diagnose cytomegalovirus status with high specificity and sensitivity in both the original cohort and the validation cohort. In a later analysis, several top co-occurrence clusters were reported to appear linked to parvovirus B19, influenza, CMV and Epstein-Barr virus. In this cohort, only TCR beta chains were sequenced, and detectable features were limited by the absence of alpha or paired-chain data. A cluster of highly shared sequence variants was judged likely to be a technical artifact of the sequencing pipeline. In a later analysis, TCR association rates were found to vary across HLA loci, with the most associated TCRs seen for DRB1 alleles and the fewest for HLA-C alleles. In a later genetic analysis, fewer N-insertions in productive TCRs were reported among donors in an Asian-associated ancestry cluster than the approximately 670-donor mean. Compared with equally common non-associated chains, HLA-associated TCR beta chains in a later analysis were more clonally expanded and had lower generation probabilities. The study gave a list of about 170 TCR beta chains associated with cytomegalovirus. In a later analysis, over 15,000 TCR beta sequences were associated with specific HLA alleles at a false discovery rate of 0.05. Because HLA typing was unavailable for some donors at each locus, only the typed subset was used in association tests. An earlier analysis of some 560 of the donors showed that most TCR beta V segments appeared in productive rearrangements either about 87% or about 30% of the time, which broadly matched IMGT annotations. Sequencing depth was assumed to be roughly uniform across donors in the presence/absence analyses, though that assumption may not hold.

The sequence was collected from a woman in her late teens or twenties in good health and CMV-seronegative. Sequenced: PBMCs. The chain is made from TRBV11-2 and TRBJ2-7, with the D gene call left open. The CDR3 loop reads CASSLDAYEQYF. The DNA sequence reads TGTGCCAGCAGCTTAGACGCCTACGAGCAGTACTTC.